This T cell receptor beta chain was identified during a study of CD8+CD57+ T cells in acquired aplastic anemia. CDR3 length: 13 amino acids. The V and J ends lost 1 base and 6 bases respectively, with 7 bases between them. Germline lookup yields CDR1 LNHNV and CDR2 YYDKDF (reference sequence). Genomic DNA provided the template from which TCR beta VDJ and CDR3 profiles were obtained. MiXCR, run by TCRdb on the reads, gives a single entry per CDR3 protein. Among roughly 130,000 distinct CDR3 sequences listed, around 48% were seen once. This clonotype is medium-sized (0.01 to 0.1%) by share. The sequencing sample was made of sorted CD4+, CD8+, or CD8+CD57+ T cells (not recorded which) from PBMCs. This chain links TRBV15 with TRBJ2-1; D call uncertain. The receptor was derived from a human donor in good health, serving as a control. The CDR3 spells CATSRGMGNEQFF. The CDR3 nucleotides read TGTGCCACCAGCAGAGGAATGGGCAATGAGCAGTTCTTC.